One sample yielded the 31 T cell receptor beta chains listed below, sequenced in a study of shared clonotypes between healthy human individuals. The protocol was immunoSEQ multiplex PCR, while the TCRdb copy is restricted to in-frame clones and leaves out a portion. Among millions of clones listed, 90% to 95% were seen once. Sequencing used naive CD4+ T cells sorted from blood. The subset here: CD45RA+ positively selected. Source of these receptors: a man between 18 and 35 years old in good health.

This clone was found once. The chain employs TRBV6-6 and TRBJ1-5; 8 positions agree with TRBD1. Germline V gives CDR1 MNHNY, CDR2 SVGAGI (reference sequence). CDR3 size: 15 residues. Trimming removed 4 bases from V and 4 bases from J; junction bases left unmatched: 6. CDR3 bases: TGTGCCAGCAGTTCATCGGACAGGGTTAATCAGCCCCAGCATTTT. Translated, it gives CASSSSDRVNQPQHF.

V and J are TRBV5-6 and TRBJ1-5; D perhaps matches TRBD1 (6 bases). The CDR3 contains 13 residues. CDR1 and CDR2 from the germline V gene are SGHDT and YYEEEE. Deletions cut 2 bases from V and 7 bases from J, with 10 bases between. The CDR3 coding sequence is TGTGCCAGCAGCTTAGACAGGAAGCAGCCCCAGCATTTT. This gives the protein CASSLDRKQPQHF.

V gene TRBV9 combines with J gene TRBJ2-7; tentative D call: TRBD2 (5 bases). CDR3 length: 14 residues. Trimming stripped 2 bases from V and 2 bases from J, with 11 bases between. Germline CDR1 is SGDLS and CDR2 is YYNGEE. CDR3 sequence: CASSVLGSPYEQYF. The CDR3, as DNA: TGTGCCAGCAGCGTCCTAGGGAGTCCCTACGAGCAGTACTTC.

For this clone: The sample holds other DNA sequences that translate to the same CDR3. The V call is TRBV4-1, the J call TRBJ2-5, with D perhaps matching TRBD1 (5 bases). Looked up from germline, CDR1 is MGHRA and CDR2 is YSYEKL. The CDR3 consists of 14 residues. V lost 3 bases and J lost 5, with 13 bases in between. Here the CDR3 reads CASSQGQGRETQYF. Written as DNA, the CDR3 is TGCGCCAGCAGCCAGGGCCAGGGTCGGGAGACCCAGTACTTC.

The chain is built from TRBV5-6 and TRBJ1-6; unclear D gene. The ends were cut back, 0 bases at V and 1 base at J, with 11 bases in the middle. CDR1 is SGHDT and CDR2 is YYEEEE in the germline V gene. This CDR3 contains 17 residues. The CDR3 nucleotides are TGTGCCAGCAGCTTGGGAGGGAAAGGGTCCTATAATTCACCCCTCCACTTT. This translates into CASSLGGKGSYNSPLHF.

The CDR3 here is CASSSTTGGMNTEAFF. The CDR3 DNA reads TGTGCCAGCAGTTCGACGACAGGGGGGATGAACACTGAAGCTTTCTTT. The V gene is TRBV6-5, the J gene TRBJ1-1, with 9 bases that match TRBD1. J gave up 0 bases and V 4 bases, and 6 bases lay outside the gene matches. CDR3 length: 16 residues. Looked up from germline, CDR1 is MNHEY and CDR2 is SVGAGI.

Turning to this clone: The germline gene is not matched at one end of the junction; a read error may be the cause. This chain joins TRBV11-3 and TRBJ2-2, with 9 bases matching TRBD1. Germline CDR1 and CDR2: SGHNT and YENEEA. This CDR3 has 16 amino acids. CDR3 sequence reads: CTSSSNRGRVTGELFF. CDR3 bases: TGTACCAGCAGCTCTAACAGGGGGCGAGTCACCGGGGAGCTGTTTTTT. Based on the CDR3 plus reference TRBV11-3 and TRBJ2-2, the full variable domain is EAGVVQSPRYKIIEKKQPVAFWCNPISGHNTLYWYLQNLGQGPELLIRYENEEAVDDSQLPKDRFSAERLKGVDSTLKIQPAELGDSAVYLCTSSSNRGRVTGELFFGEGSRLTVL.

J is TRBJ2-5 and V is TRBV9; D remains unclear. The CDR3 is made up of 13 amino acids. V lost 2 bases, J lost 7 bases, and 12 bases lay in between. Germline V lookup: CDR1 SGDLS, CDR2 YYNGEE. DNA for the CDR3: TGTGCCAGCAGCGTGGGATCAATAGGGACCCAGTACTTC. Protein: CASSVGSIGTQYF.

The chain carries TRBV4-1 and TRBJ1-2; TRBD1 is a possible D gene (5 bases). V lost 0 bases and J 5 bases, leaving 10 bases between the germline ends. The CDR3 is 14 amino acids. Germline CDR1 and CDR2: MGHRA and YSYEKL. CDR3 sequence reads: CASSQEWDGYGYTF. DNA of the CDR3: TGCGCCAGCAGCCAAGAATGGGACGGTTATGGCTACACCTTC.

This chain joins TRBV30 and TRBJ1-6; 7 bases agree with TRBD1. Germline assignment: CDR1 GTSNPN and CDR2 SVGIG (reference sequence). The CDR3 consists of 15 residues. The ends lost 2 bases at V and 3 bases at J; junction bases unmatched: 4. In nucleotides, the CDR3 is TGTGCCTGGAGTACCGGGACAGTCTATAATTCACCCCTCCACTTT. This translates into CAWSTGTVYNSPLHF.

The rearrangement uses TRBV5-1 and TRBJ1-4; 7 nucleotides align to TRBD1. Germline V gene data show CDR1 as SGHRS and CDR2 as YFSETQ. There are 14 residues in the CDR3. The V segment lost 7 bases and the J segment 3 bases; nucleotides outside the gene matches: 6. Here the CDR3 DNA reads TGCGCCAGCTCTGAGGGGACAGCTAATGAAAAACTGTTTTTT. Protein: CASSEGTANEKLFF.

The rearrangement uses TRBV30 and TRBJ1-5; D is ambiguous. The CDR3 has 13 amino acids. Trimming pared 1 base from V and 5 bases from J, leaving 9 bases between. In germline, CDR1 is GTSNPN, CDR2 SVGIG (reference sequence). Here the CDR3 DNA reads TGTGCCTGGAGTGATTCCTGGGATCAGCCCCAGCATTTT. Its translation is CAWSDSWDQPQHF.

The chain uses TRBV30 and TRBJ2-3; 9 bases line up with TRBD2. V lost 5 bases, J lost 2 bases, and 2 bases stayed unmatched. The CDR3 covers 13 residues. Germline CDR1 GTSNPN, CDR2 SVGIG (reference sequence). CDR3 in amino acids: CAWAGLATDTQYF. In nucleotides, the CDR3 is TGTGCCTGGGCGGGACTAGCCACAGATACGCAGTATTTT.

The rearrangement joins TRBV19 to TRBJ2-3; D perhaps matches TRBD2 (6 bases). Looked up from germline, CDR1 is LNHDA and CDR2 is SQIVND (reference sequence). The CDR3 consists of 13 residues. The V end was cut by 6 bases, the J end by 9 bases, with 16 bases between. CDR3 sequence (DNA): TGTGCCAGTAGCCCGAGGGCGGGGCAGACGCAGTATTTT. Translation gives CASSPRAGQTQYF.

V and J are TRBV29-1 and TRBJ1-1; D remains unclear. With 7 bases removed from V and 3 bases from J, the gap between germline ends came to 15 bases. This CDR3 spans 13 amino acids. The germline CDR1 and CDR2 sequences are SQVTM and ANQGSEA. In nucleotides, the CDR3 is TGCAGCGCTCCCCCCCCACGGGACACTGAAGCTTTCTTT. The encoded protein is CSAPPPRDTEAFF.

To note about this clone: A much larger clonotype is one base distant, so this may be a read error. Without the conserved terminal phenylalanine or tryptophan, this CDR3 likely stems from a read error. The chain employs TRBV18 and TRBJ2-3; the match to TRBD2 covers 12 bases. With V trimmed by 2 bases and J by 4 bases, 1 base remained unmatched. Per the germline V gene, CDR1 is KGHSH and CDR2 is LQKENI. This CDR3 spans 15 amino acids. CDR3 coding DNA: TGTGCCAGCTCACCAGCTAGCGGGAGGGCAGATACGCAGTATCTT. This translates into CASSPASGRADTQYL.

The chain is built from TRBV27 and TRBJ2-1; D may be TRBD1 or TRBD2 (5 bases each). CDR1 is MNHEY and CDR2 is SMNVEV in the germline V gene (reference sequence). This CDR3 has 15 residues. The V end was cut by 7 bases, the J end by 7 bases, with 20 bases between. The CDR3 DNA reads as TGTGCCAGCATTTCGAGGGGCGGATCTTGGAATGAGCAGTTCTTC. It codes for CASISRGGSWNEQFF.

Details on this clone: Within the sample, other DNA sequences also encode this same CDR3. This chain uses TRBV6-5 with TRBJ1-2, with D perhaps TRBD1 (5 bases). The CDR3 is made up of 13 amino acids. Germline V CDR1 and CDR2: MNHEY, SVGAGI. V lost 0 bases, J lost 5 bases, and 7 bases lay in between. The CDR3 DNA is TGTGCCAGCAGTTACTCCCAGGGTTATGGCTACACCTTC. This codes for CASSYSQGYGYTF.

This rearrangement joins TRBV5-4 to TRBJ1-2; D is undetermined. Germline CDR1 SGHNT, CDR2 YYREEE (reference sequence). The V gene lost 4 bases and the J gene lost 1 base, with 17 bases spanning the gap. There are 16 residues in the CDR3. This CDR3 is CASSPESPANNYGYTF. CDR3 coding DNA: TGTGCCAGCAGCCCGGAATCCCCGGCCAATAACTATGGCTACACCTTC.

The rearrangement uses TRBV5-1 and TRBJ1-2; unclear D gene. CDR1 SGHRS and CDR2 YFSETQ come from the germline V gene. V gave up 0 bases and J gave up 4 bases, with 10 bases separating them. The CDR3 sequence is 14 residues long. CDR3 sequence (DNA): TGCGCCAGCAGCTTGGAAGGAGACGGCTATGGCTACACCTTC. Amino acids: CASSLEGDGYGYTF.

The chain recombines TRBV4-1 with TRBJ1-4; D is possibly TRBD1 (5 bases). The CDR3 is made up of 19 amino acids. V lost 1 base to trimming and J lost 0 bases, with 18 bases between them. Germline CDR1 and CDR2: MGHRA and YSYEKL. The DNA of the CDR3 is TGCGCCAGCAGCCAAGGTTTAGACAGCCGAGGAGCAACTAATGAAAAACTGTTTTTT. Protein product: CASSQGLDSRGATNEKLFF.

This rearrangement joins TRBV25-1 to TRBJ2-1; perhaps TRBD2 as D (5 bases). The CDR3 length is 15 residues. Trimming cost V 4 bases and J 0 bases, with 10 bases left between them. Germline-derived CDR1 and CDR2 are MGHDK and SYGVNS. DNA for the CDR3: TGTGCCAGCAGTGGGCGGGTACTCTCCTACAATGAGCAGTTCTTC. Its protein is CASSGRVLSYNEQFF. Variable domain in full (rest from reference TRBV25-1 and TRBJ2-1): EADIYQTPRYLVIGTGKKITLECSQTMGHDKMYWYQQDPGMELHLIHYSYGVNSTEKGDLSSESTVSRIRTEHFPLTLESARPSHTSQYLCASSGRVLSYNEQFFGPGTRLTVL.

For this clone: Distinct nucleotide sequences in the sample also encode this CDR3. As DNA, the CDR3 is TGTGCCATCAGTGAGTCTGGGTATGGCTACACCTTC. Its protein product is CAISESGYGYTF. This rearrangement joins TRBV10-3 to TRBJ1-2; D ambiguous. The CDR3 covers 12 residues. CDR1 ENHRY and CDR2 SYGVKD come from the germline V gene. Trimming took 0 bases from V and 5 from J, leaving 4 bases between them.

This clone was found once. The chain combines TRBV7-9 with TRBJ2-7; D possibly uses TRBD1 or TRBD2 (5 bases each). This CDR3 has 15 amino acids. Germline V CDR1 and CDR2: SEHNR, FQNEAQ (reference sequence). Trimming left V 5 bases short and J 2 bases short, with 16 bases between. The CDR3 region is CASSPRGSITYEQYF. The CDR3 bases are TGTGCCAGCAGCCCGAGGGGCTCTATCACCTACGAGCAGTACTTC.

This clone was observed a single time. The V and J genes are TRBV5-1 and TRBJ2-3; TRBD1 matches 9 bases. The CDR3 is made up of 17 amino acids. With V trimmed by 1 base and J by 3 bases, 9 bases remained unmatched. CDR1 and CDR2 (germline): SGHRS, YFSETQ. The CDR3 loop reads CASSLTGGGLGTDTQYF. In nucleotides, the CDR3 is TGCGCCAGCAGCTTGACAGGGGGCGGTCTTGGGACAGATACGCAGTATTTT.

The V gene is TRBV12-5, the J gene TRBJ2-1; D call uncertain. Trimming removed 3 bases from V and 8 bases from J, with 8 bases in between. CDR1 and CDR2 from the germline V gene are LGHNT and FRNRAP. CDR3 length equals 12 residues. The CDR3 DNA is TGTGCTAGTGGTTTCCCGGGCGATGAGCAGTTCTTC. Its translation: CASGFPGDEQFF.

V is TRBV11-3 and J is TRBJ2-5; no definite D call. Germline CDR1 reads SGHNT; CDR2 reads YENEEA. V lost 1 base to trimming and J lost 7 bases, with 10 bases between them. The CDR3 sequence is 13 residues long. Here the CDR3 DNA reads TGTGCCAGCAGCTTAGGTCCTGATCTGACCCAGTACTTC. Translated, it gives CASSLGPDLTQYF.

The CDR3 region has the DNA TGTGCCAGCAACCGGGGGAGCCTGTACAATGAGCAGTTCTTC. It encodes CASNRGSLYNEQFF. The V call is TRBV28, the J call TRBJ2-1; D might be TRBD2 (6 bases). CDR1 is MDHEN, CDR2 SYDVKM, per germline. The CDR3 is 14 residues long. V lost 7 bases, J lost 4 bases, and 14 bases lay in between.

V is TRBV7-2 and J is TRBJ1-5, with a tentative D call TRBD1 (5 bases). Germline CDR1 SGHTA, CDR2 FQGNSA. The V gene lost 4 bases and the J gene lost 4 bases, with 17 bases spanning the gap. The CDR3 spans 16 residues. CDR3 amino acids: CASSSLPGPYNQPQHF. For the CDR3, the DNA is TGTGCCAGCAGCTCGCTACCAGGGCCCTATAATCAGCCCCAGCATTTT.

As concerns this clone: At one of its ends the junction is not consistent with the germline gene, which may arise from a read error. Other nucleotide sequences in the sample specify the same CDR3. V is TRBV7-7 and J is TRBJ1-3; D perhaps matches TRBD1 (6 bases). This CDR3 has 15 residues. Germline V gene sequence: CDR1 SSHAT, CDR2 FNYEAQ (reference sequence). CDR3 in amino acids: CASSLAAGAGNTIYF. The DNA for the CDR3 is TGTGCTAGCAGCTTAGCGGCAGGGGCGGGAAACACCATATATTTT.

The rearrangement uses TRBV2 and TRBJ1-4; tentative D call: TRBD1 (5 bases). The CDR3 is 13 amino acids. Germline V gene sequence: CDR1 SNHLY, CDR2 FYNNEI. Between the trimmed V and J ends, which lost 7 bases and 7 bases, there was a span of 13 bases. CDR3 loop: CASNRGVGEKLFF. CDR3 sequence (DNA): TGTGCCAGCAACCGGGGGGTGGGTGAAAAACTGTTTTTT.